The next 30 T cell receptor beta chains were all read from a single sample in a study of blood T cell repertoires in COVID-19. TCRdb's copy holds only in-frame clones and misses some; the assay was immunoSEQ multiplex PCR. Of more than 250,000 clones listed, more than 70% were seen once; the top ten hold 1.5% to 2%. Sequencing was done on a sample of peripheral blood. These TCRs come from a woman aged 25 to 39 with COVID-19, enrolled during active disease.

V gene TRBV7-9 combines with J gene TRBJ2-5, with D tentatively TRBD1 (6 bases). The CDR3 contains 16 residues. Trimming left V 5 bases short and J 1 base short, with 17 bases between. Germline V gene lookup returns CDR1 SEHNR and CDR2 FQNEAQ (reference sequence). The CDR3 DNA follows: TGTGCCAGCAGCCGGAACGGACAGATCCTCCAAGAGACCCAGTACTTC. It encodes CASSRNGQILQETQYF. The full variable domain, in which reference TRBV7-9 and TRBJ2-5 provide the parts outside the CDR3, is DTGVSQNPRHKITKRGQNVTFRCDPISEHNRLYWYRQTLGQGPEFLTYFQNEAQLEKSRLLSDRFSAERPKGSFSTLEIQRTEQGDSAMYLCASSRNGQILQETQYFGPGTRLLVL.

The chain couples TRBV19 to TRBJ1-1; perhaps TRBD1 as D (6 bases). Looked up from germline, CDR1 is LNHDA and CDR2 is SQIVND (reference sequence). The CDR3 has 14 amino acids. Trimming took off 7 bases at V and 1 base at J, with 13 bases between the two ends. The CDR3 DNA follows: TGTGCCAGTACGGCCAACAGGGCGAACACTGAAGCTTTCTTT. Protein product: CASTANRANTEAFF.

The chain recombines TRBV18 with TRBJ1-5, with D uncertain. The germline CDR1 and CDR2 sequences are KGHSH and LQKENI. This CDR3 comprises 15 residues. Trimming left V 2 bases short and J 1 base short, with 9 bases between. This chain's CDR3 is CASSPFGVSNQPQHF. DNA for the CDR3: TGTGCCAGCTCACCATTCGGTGTAAGCAATCAGCCCCAGCATTTT.

The V gene is TRBV30, the J gene TRBJ2-3; 9 nucleotides align to TRBD1. The J segment lost 7 bases and the V segment lost 1 base, leaving 3 bases of the junction unmatched. CDR3 size: 13 residues. Looked up from germline, CDR1 is GTSNPN and CDR2 is SVGIG (reference sequence). The CDR3 region is CAWSGGTGNTQYF. The CDR3 nucleotides are TGTGCCTGGAGTGGAGGGACAGGGAATACGCAGTATTTT. The complete variable domain, with remaining parts taken from reference TRBV30 and TRBJ2-3, reads SQTIHQWPATLVQPVGSPLSLECTVEGTSNPNLYWYRQAAGRGLQLLFYSVGIGQISSEVPQNLSASRPQDRQFILSSKKLLLSDSGFYLCAWSGGTGNTQYFGPGTRLTVL.

V usage is TRBV6-1 and J usage is TRBJ1-5; D perhaps matches TRBD1 (6 bases). The V end was cut by 2 bases, the J end by 0 bases, with 17 bases between. Germline CDR1 and CDR2: MNHNS and SASEGT. The CDR3 contains 18 residues. CDR3 bases: TGTGCCAGCAGTGAATACCCCCCCGGGGGGCATAGCAATCAGCCCCAGCATTTT. Translating it yields CASSEYPPGGHSNQPQHF.

This clone has just one count. The V and J genes are TRBV5-1 and TRBJ2-5; 10 bases match TRBD2. CDR1 is SGHRS, CDR2 YFSETQ, per germline. With V trimmed by 1 base and J by 10 bases, 10 bases remained unmatched. This CDR3 has 15 residues. The CDR3 DNA reads as TGCGCCAGCAGCTTGTCTCCTAGCGGGGGAGGTGGCCAGTACTTC. It specifies CASSLSPSGGGGQYF.

In this sample, this clone turned up a few times. The V gene is TRBV10-3, the J gene TRBJ1-1; D perhaps matches TRBD1 (5 bases). This CDR3 has 16 amino acids. CDR1 and CDR2 from the germline V gene are ENHRY and SYGVKD. The V end lost 2 bases, the J end lost 1 base, and 14 bases lay between the germline ends. CDR3 protein: CAISEGQAGGNTEAFF. The CDR3 nucleotides read TGTGCCATCAGTGAGGGTCAGGCCGGGGGGAACACTGAAGCTTTCTTT.

The rearrangement uses TRBV7-8 and TRBJ2-3, with 9 bases aligning to TRBD2. Germline loops: CDR1 SGHVS, CDR2 FQNEAQ. The CDR3 consists of 15 residues. The trim removed 3 bases at V and 4 bases at J, leaving 5 bases unmatched. Here the CDR3 reads CASSLWGGGADTQYF. For the CDR3, the DNA is TGTGCCAGCAGCTTGTGGGGCGGGGGGGCAGATACGCAGTATTTT.

The V and J genes are TRBV2 and TRBJ1-5; D remains ambiguous. This CDR3 comprises 14 residues. Germline assignment: CDR1 SNHLY and CDR2 FYNNEI. V lost 3 bases and J 9 bases, leaving 15 bases between the germline ends. This chain's CDR3 is CASSELDSRGPQHF. CDR3 DNA sequence: TGTGCCAGCAGTGAGTTGGACTCCCGAGGGCCCCAGCATTTT. The full variable domain, with the rest looked up from reference TRBV2 and TRBJ1-5, is EPEVTQTPSHQVTQMGQEVILRCVPISNHLYFYWYRQILGQKVEFLVSFYNNEISEKSEIFDDQFSVERPDGSNFTLKIRSTKLEDSAMYFCASSELDSRGPQHFGDGTRLSIL.

The chain is built from TRBV7-2 and TRBJ2-1; maybe TRBD2 (6 bases). The length of the CDR3 is 15 residues. Trimming left V 2 bases short and J 4 bases short, with 12 bases between. The germline V gene encodes CDR1 SGHTA and CDR2 FQGNSA. The CDR3 spells CASSLTGDGYNEQFF. The CDR3 DNA reads TGTGCCAGCAGCTTAACGGGGGACGGGTACAATGAGCAGTTCTTC. Full variable domain (outside the CDR3, taken from reference TRBV7-2 and TRBJ2-1): GAGVSQSPSNKVTEKGKDVELRCDPISGHTALYWYRQSLGQGLEFLIYFQGNSAPDKSGLPSDRFSAERTGGSVSTLTIQRTQQEDSAVYLCASSLTGDGYNEQFFGPGTRLTVL.

The chain combines TRBV27 with TRBJ1-2; 7 nucleotides line up with TRBD1. Germline CDR1 MNHEY, CDR2 SMNVEV (reference sequence). J lost 4 bases, V lost 5 bases, and 1 base had no gene match. This CDR3 has 12 residues. The DNA for the CDR3 is TGTGCCAGCAGTCACAGGGGCTATGGCTACACCTTC. This encodes CASSHRGYGYTF.

The J gene is TRBJ1-2, the V gene TRBV10-2; perhaps TRBD1 as D (6 bases). The V end was cut by 5 bases, the J end by 8 bases, with 18 bases between. Germline CDR1 WSHSY, CDR2 SAAADI. This CDR3 has 14 residues. This chain's CDR3 is CASSPPGTPRGYTF. The CDR3 DNA is TGCGCCAGCAGTCCCCCCGGGACACCGAGAGGCTACACCTTC.

This chain connects TRBV18 to TRBJ2-2; possibly TRBD2 for D (5 bases). Between the trimmed V and J ends, which lost 1 base and 7 bases, there was a span of 13 bases. The CDR3 sequence is 15 residues long. Germline CDR1 KGHSH, CDR2 LQKENI. Here the CDR3 DNA reads TGTGCCAGCTCACCACTGGACTTCCAATTCGGGGAGCTGTTTTTT. Its translation: CASSPLDFQFGELFF.

The chain carries TRBV19 and TRBJ1-2; 9 bases align to TRBD1. The junction had 1 base not matched to a gene; V was cut back by 3 bases and J by 5 bases. The CDR3 contains 13 residues. Germline CDR1 and CDR2: LNHDA and SQIVND (reference sequence). The CDR3 loop reads CASSIDRGYGYTF. DNA of the CDR3: TGTGCCAGTAGTATCGACAGGGGGTATGGCTACACCTTC. The full variable domain, in which reference TRBV19 and TRBJ1-2 provide the parts outside the CDR3, is DGGITQSPKYLFRKEGQNVTLSCEQNLNHDAMYWYRQDPGQGLRLIYYSQIVNDFQKGDIAEGYSVSREKKESFPLTVTSAQKNPTAFYLCASSIDRGYGYTFGSGTRLTVV.

The chain combines TRBV6-1 with TRBJ1-5; 8 positions agree with TRBD1. This CDR3 region has 13 residues. V shed 7 bases and J 6 bases; nucleotides not matched to a gene: 5. CDR1 MNHNS and CDR2 SASEGT come from the germline V gene. This CDR3 reads CASNGQGTQPQHF. CDR3 coding DNA: TGTGCCAGCAACGGACAGGGAACTCAGCCCCAGCATTTT.

This chain links TRBV11-2 with TRBJ1-2; possible D gene TRBD1, 5 bases. Trimming stripped 5 bases from V and 6 bases from J, with 10 bases between. Per the germline V gene, CDR1 is SGHAT and CDR2 is FQNNGV. CDR3 length: 12 amino acids. The chain's CDR3 is CASSPGRDGYTF. The CDR3 nucleotides are TGTGCCAGCAGCCCCGGCAGGGATGGCTACACCTTC.

The chain employs TRBV2 and TRBJ2-3; a possible D gene is TRBD2 (7 bases). The CDR3 extends over 16 amino acids. Trimming pared 3 bases from V and 0 bases from J, leaving 13 bases between. Germline V gene data show CDR1 as SNHLY and CDR2 as FYNNEI. The CDR3 here is CASSDSPGGSTDTQYF. In nucleotides, the CDR3 is TGTGCCAGCAGTGATTCTCCGGGGGGCAGCACAGATACGCAGTATTTT.

The J gene is TRBJ2-7, the V gene TRBV9; a weak D match, TRBD2 (6 bases). V shed 0 bases and J shed 3 bases, with 13 bases lying between them. The germline V gene has CDR1 SGDLS and CDR2 YYNGEE. CDR3 length equals 15 residues. Written as DNA, the CDR3 is TGTGCCAGCAGCGTAGGCCCCGCGGGGAACTACGAGCAGTACTTC. It translates to CASSVGPAGNYEQYF.

This clone was found a few times. V and J are TRBV5-1 and TRBJ1-1; D uncertain. V lost 3 bases to trimming and J lost 0 bases, with 9 bases between them. The length of the CDR3 is 14 residues. Germline V lookup: CDR1 SGHRS, CDR2 YFSETQ. This CDR3 is CASSSRSMNTEAFF. The CDR3 DNA reads TGCGCCAGCAGCTCTAGGAGCATGAACACTGAAGCTTTCTTT.

V and J are TRBV10-3 and TRBJ1-5, with no clear D. CDR1 is ENHRY, CDR2 SYGVKD, per germline. V lost 4 bases and J lost 5, with 6 bases in between. The CDR3 covers 12 residues. In DNA, the CDR3 is TGTGCCATCAGTGTATCAGATCAGCCCCAGCATTTT. It yields the protein CAISVSDQPQHF.

J is TRBJ1-2 and V is TRBV15; TRBD1 might be the D (6 bases). V was cut by 3 bases and J by 8 bases, with 16 bases left in between. The CDR3 totals 14 residues. Germline CDR1 is LNHNV and CDR2 is YYDKDF (reference sequence). CDR3 sequence reads: CATSRDSSVGGYTF. CDR3 coding DNA: TGTGCCACCAGCAGGGACAGTTCCGTAGGAGGCTACACCTTC. The full variable domain, its missing parts supplied by reference TRBV15 and TRBJ1-2, is DAMVIQNPRYQVTQFGKPVTLSCSQTLNHNVMYWYQQKSSQAPKLLFHYYDKDFNNEADTPDNFQSRRPNTSFCFLDIRSPGLGDTAMYLCATSRDSSVGGYTFGSGTRLTVV.

The gene calls are TRBV12-3 or TRBV12-4 and TRBJ1-6, with a weak D call TRBD1 (5 bases). This CDR3 is built from 13 residues. V was shortened by 3 bases and J by 8 bases, with 8 bases between the two germline ends. The CDR3 DNA reads TGTGCCAGCAGTTTCAGGGACTATTCACCCCTCCACTTT. Protein product: CASSFRDYSPLHF.

The chain recombines TRBV4-3 with TRBJ2-2, with 9 nucleotides matching TRBD2. The CDR3 sequence is 14 residues long. The germline V gene has CDR1 LGHNA and CDR2 YSLEER. The V gene end was trimmed by 4 bases and the J gene end by 5 bases; junction bases not matched to a gene: 2. For the CDR3, the DNA is TGCGCCAGCAGCCGACTAGCGGCTACCGGGGAGCTGTTTTTT. Translating gives CASSRLAATGELFF.

The genes are TRBV2 and TRBJ2-3; D might be TRBD2 (6 bases). CDR3 length: 17 amino acids. Trimming pared 2 bases from V and 2 bases from J, leaving 17 bases between. Per germline, CDR1 SNHLY and CDR2 FYNNEI. CDR3: CASSEFGEVVSTDTQYF. In DNA form, the CDR3 reads TGTGCCAGCAGTGAATTTGGGGAGGTTGTGTCCACAGATACGCAGTATTTT.

The chain uses TRBV6-2 or TRBV6-3 and TRBJ2-2; 9 bases align to TRBD1. CDR1 is MNHEY, CDR2 SVGEGT, per germline. Trimming removed 6 bases from V and 3 bases from J; junction bases left unmatched: 5. The CDR3 extends over 15 amino acids. The CDR3 is CASSSDRGDTGELFF. In DNA form, the CDR3 reads TGTGCCAGCAGCTCAGACAGGGGGGACACCGGGGAGCTGTTTTTT.

The genes are TRBV7-3 and TRBJ2-7; unclear D gene. The V and J ends lost 8 bases and 9 bases respectively, with 14 bases between them. The CDR3 is 11 amino acids. CDR1 and CDR2 (germline): SGHTA, FQGTGA. CDR3 loop: CASRVGLGQYF. CDR3 DNA sequence: TGTGCCAGCCGCGTGGGCCTTGGGCAGTACTTC.

The gene calls are TRBV30 and TRBJ1-3; D remains ambiguous. The CDR3 runs 14 residues. The V gene lost 1 base and the J gene lost 4 bases, with 11 bases spanning the gap. Germline CDR1 reads GTSNPN; CDR2 reads SVGIG (reference sequence). The CDR3 sequence is CAWSEDWRGNTIYF. CDR3 coding DNA: TGTGCCTGGAGTGAGGACTGGAGGGGAAACACCATATATTTT.

This clone occurred once. The CDR3 loop reads CASSPANELEEKLFF. CDR3 in DNA: TGTGCCAGCAGCCCCGCTAACGAGCTCGAGGAAAAACTGTTTTTT. The genes are TRBV28 and TRBJ1-4; D not certain. Trimming removed 6 bases at V and 8 bases at J, with 19 bases between. The germline V gene has CDR1 MDHEN and CDR2 SYDVKM. The CDR3 totals 15 residues.

The chain links TRBV24-1 to TRBJ1-2; D remains ambiguous. This CDR3 contains 14 residues. V shed 1 base and J shed 0 bases, with 5 bases lying between them. Looked up from germline, CDR1 is KGHDR and CDR2 is SFDVKD. The CDR3 is CATSDLGANYGYTF. CDR3 bases: TGTGCCACCAGTGATTTAGGAGCTAACTATGGCTACACCTTC.

The V and J genes are TRBV27 and TRBJ1-6; 8 bases match TRBD1. CDR3 size: 16 residues. CDR1 and CDR2 (germline): MNHEY, SMNVEV (reference sequence). The V gene end was trimmed by 2 bases and the J gene end by 4 bases; junction bases not matched to a gene: 4. The CDR3 DNA follows: TGTGCCAGCAGTTTAACTACAGGGGGTTATAATTCACCCCTCCACTTT. This codes for CASSLTTGGYNSPLHF.